Below, 3 T cell receptor beta chains from the same sample are listed, as sequenced in a study of T cell clonotyping in hematopoietic cell transplantation. Assay: immunoSEQ multiplex PCR; the TCRdb copy retains only in-frame clones and omits some. Of roughly 16,000 clones in the sample, roughly 88% are singletons; the top ten hold approximately 4%. The sample consisted of peripheral blood mononuclear cells. The receptor set was obtained from a woman aged 40 to 50 in good health. Some clones in this sample may be carry-over from other donors' samples.

The rearrangement joins TRBV28 to TRBJ1-2; D is ambiguous. The V end lost 3 bases, the J end lost 4 bases, and 6 bases lay between the germline ends. Germline V lookup: CDR1 MDHEN, CDR2 SYDVKM. The CDR3 is 12 amino acids. DNA of the CDR3: TGTGCCAGCAGTTTGAACGGCTATGGCTACACCTTC. Translation gives CASSLNGYGYTF.

J is TRBJ1-6 and V is TRBV9; 9 bases agree with TRBD1. Germline lookup yields CDR1 SGDLS and CDR2 YYNGEE. J was trimmed by 6 bases and V by 7 bases; bases with no gene match: 2. The CDR3 has 13 residues. The chain's CDR3 is CASGQGRNSPLHF. The DNA of the CDR3 is TGTGCCAGCGGACAGGGGCGTAATTCACCCCTCCACTTT.

This chain joins TRBV29-1 and TRBJ1-2; the D is unclear. Germline CDR1 and CDR2: SQVTM and ANQGSEA. V was shortened by 4 bases and J by 8 bases, with 14 bases between the two germline ends. The length of the CDR3 is 12 residues. Here the CDR3 reads CSVVEVPEGYTF. For the CDR3, the DNA is TGCAGCGTTGTAGAGGTTCCAGAGGGCTACACCTTC.